The 12 T cell receptor beta chains reported below all come from one sample, sequenced in a study of T-cell memory formation after mild COVID-19. TCRdb ran MiXCR on the 5' RACE reads and lists one entry per CDR3 protein. Of roughly 100,000 distinct CDR3 sequences listed, about 17% were seen once; the top ten hold 28%. Sequencing input: PBMCs or a T cell subset sorted from them (not recorded which). The receptors derive from an adult woman who had mild COVID-19 (a few samples of this study predate the infection). Cell type and time point are not known.

This clonotype was recorded a few times. The V and J genes are TRBV19 and TRBJ2-7; tentatively, D is TRBD1 (5 bases). The CDR3 runs 13 residues. Deletions cut 4 bases from V and 5 bases from J, with 12 bases between. Looked up from germline, CDR1 is LNHDA and CDR2 is SQIVND (reference sequence). This chain's CDR3 is CASSTRTRDEQYF. DNA for the CDR3: TGTGCCAGTAGTACCCGGACAAGGGACGAGCAGTACTTC.

This clonotype was seen only a few times. This chain joins TRBV7-8 and TRBJ2-1; no firm D call. The V gene's germline CDR1 is SGHVS and CDR2 FQNEAQ. The CDR3 has 12 residues. V dropped 2 bases and J dropped 15 bases, with 14 bases sitting between them. This CDR3 is CASSLNSVEGFF. The CDR3 DNA sequence: TGTGCCAGCAGCTTAAACAGTGTCGAAGGGTTCTTC.

This clonotype has a count of ten or more. The chain joins TRBV20-1 to TRBJ1-2; 8 bases map to TRBD1. CDR1 is DFQATT and CDR2 is SNEGSKA in the germline V gene (reference sequence). With 0 bases clipped from V and 6 bases from J, the junction kept 6 bases outside the gene matches. This CDR3 has 14 residues. Here the CDR3 reads CSARDLGTGHGYTF. In DNA form, the CDR3 reads TGCAGTGCTAGAGATTTAGGGACAGGCCATGGCTACACCTTC.

This clonotype has more than one count but fewer than ten. The CDR3 spells CASSPGTGEDTEAFF. In DNA, the CDR3 is TGTGCCAGCAGCCCCGGGACAGGGGAGGACACTGAAGCTTTCTTT. The rearrangement joins TRBV7-9 to TRBJ1-1, with 10 bases that match TRBD1. Germline V gene lookup returns CDR1 SEHNR and CDR2 FQNEAQ (reference sequence). The CDR3 has 15 amino acids. With V trimmed by 5 bases and J by 3 bases, 6 bases remained unmatched.

This chain uses TRBV24-1 with TRBJ2-7; 10 positions match TRBD1. V was clipped by 4 bases and J by 3 bases; unmatched bases: 5. Germline CDR1 KGHDR, CDR2 SFDVKD. There are 15 residues in the CDR3. The CDR3 DNA reads as TGTGCCACCAGTGACCCCGGGACAGGGGACTACGAGCAGTACTTC. It yields the protein CATSDPGTGDYEQYF.

This clonotype has a handful of counts. The chain recombines TRBV9 with TRBJ2-2; unclear D gene. The CDR3 totals 12 residues. CDR1 and CDR2 from the germline V gene are SGDLS and YYNGEE. With 3 bases removed from V and 6 bases from J, the gap between germline ends came to 6 bases. DNA for the CDR3: TGTGCCAGCAGCGGGGCTGCCGGGGAGCTGTTTTTT. Its protein product is CASSGAAGELFF.

This clonotype was counted only a few times. This sequence joins TRBV12-3 or TRBV12-4 and TRBJ2-7; 10 nucleotides agree with TRBD2. The CDR3 is 14 amino acids. With 5 bases clipped from V and 4 bases from J, the junction kept 5 bases outside the gene matches. The CDR3 DNA is TGTGCCAGCAGTCCTAGCGGGAGAAGGTACGAGCAGTACTTC. Translated: CASSPSGRRYEQYF.

This clonotype showed up many times. This chain links TRBV5-1 with TRBJ2-1; 11 bases map to TRBD2. CDR1 is SGHRS and CDR2 is YFSETQ in the germline V gene. J lost 5 bases, V lost 0 bases, and 1 base had no gene match. The CDR3 contains 15 residues. Here the CDR3 reads CASSLGLAGNNEQFF. As DNA, the CDR3 is TGCGCCAGCAGCTTGGGACTAGCGGGGAACAATGAGCAGTTCTTC.

This clonotype was counted only a few times. The chain joins TRBV24-1 to TRBJ1-1; TRBD1 matches at 12 bases. J was trimmed by 8 bases and V by 5 bases; bases with no gene match: 5. The CDR3 has 14 amino acids. Germline V gene lookup returns CDR1 KGHDR and CDR2 SFDVKD. Here the CDR3 reads CATSGRDRGPEAFF. The CDR3 region has the DNA TGTGCCACCAGTGGGCGGGACAGGGGGCCAGAAGCTTTCTTT.

The V call is TRBV4-1, the J call TRBJ1-1; 9 nucleotides match TRBD1. The V gene's germline CDR1 is MGHRA and CDR2 YSYEKL. CDR3 length equals 15 residues. The ends lost 4 bases at V and 5 bases at J; junction bases unmatched: 8. CDR3 coding DNA: TGCGCCAGCAGCCGTACAGGGGGCGCGGAGACTGAAGCTTTCTTT. Encoded protein: CASSRTGGAETEAFF.

This rearrangement joins TRBV6-2 or TRBV6-3 to TRBJ2-7; unclear D gene. The CDR3 runs to 14 residues. Between the trimmed V and J ends, which lost 8 bases and 4 bases, there was a span of 18 bases. Germline lookup yields CDR1 MNHEY and CDR2 SVGEGT. The CDR3 DNA reads as TGTGCCAGCGGTAGCTTCCTCGGCGAGTACGAGCAGTACTTC. Its translation is CASGSFLGEYEQYF.

This clonotype was seen only a few times. The chain combines TRBV7-8 with TRBJ2-1; D call uncertain. CDR1 SGHVS and CDR2 FQNEAQ come from the germline V gene. The ends were cut back, 2 bases at V and 6 bases at J, with 8 bases in the middle. The CDR3 is 13 residues long. In DNA form, the CDR3 reads TGTGCCAGCAGCTTATCACAGATCAATGAGCAGTTCTTC. Protein: CASSLSQINEQFF.